The 23 T cell receptor beta chains below all came from one sample that was sequenced in a study of blood T cell repertoires in COVID-19. TCRdb's copy holds only in-frame clones and misses some; the assay was immunoSEQ multiplex PCR. The data show about 350,000 clones, roughly nine tenths seen once. The material sequenced was PBMCs or T cells enriched from blood (not recorded which). These receptors all stem from a woman aged 30 to 39 who had recovered from COVID-19.

The chain recombines TRBV5-4 with TRBJ2-7, with 10 bases fitting TRBD2. Germline-derived CDR1 and CDR2 are SGHNT and YYREEE (reference sequence). Losses at the gene ends were 6 bases for V and 2 bases for J; bases not matched to a gene: 11. This CDR3 spans 16 amino acids. CDR3 in amino acids: CASTGGRTSGTYEQYF. The CDR3 region has the DNA TGTGCCAGCACCGGAGGACGGACTAGCGGAACCTACGAGCAGTACTTC.

The chain carries TRBV11-1 and TRBJ1-2; perhaps TRBD1 as D (6 bases). Trimming removed 5 bases from V and 1 base from J, with 11 bases in between. CDR1 and CDR2 (germline): SGHAT, FQDESV (reference sequence). CDR3 size: 14 residues. CDR3: CASSDRTGNYGYTF. The CDR3 DNA sequence: TGTGCCAGCAGCGACAGGACGGGTAACTATGGCTACACCTTC. The full variable domain, its missing parts supplied by reference TRBV11-1 and TRBJ1-2, is EAEVAQSPRYKITEKSQAVAFWCDPISGHATLYWYRQILGQGPELLVQFQDESVVDDSQLPKDRFSAERLKGVDSTLKIQPAELGDSAMYLCASSDRTGNYGYTFGSGTRLTVV.

The V call is TRBV10-2, the J call TRBJ1-1, with 9 bases matching TRBD1. CDR1 WSHSY and CDR2 SAAADI come from the germline V gene. J was trimmed by 4 bases and V by 10 bases; bases with no gene match: 13. This CDR3 spans 15 amino acids. The CDR3 is CATQNRDREGTEAFF. DNA for the CDR3: TGCGCCACCCAAAACCGGGACAGGGAGGGCACTGAAGCTTTCTTT.

This chain uses TRBV6-5 with TRBJ1-5, with TRBD1 matching 7 bases. The CDR3 loop spans 15 amino acids. Germline CDR1 MNHEY, CDR2 SVGAGI. The ends lost 0 bases at V and 13 bases at J; junction bases unmatched: 12. The CDR3 protein is CASSYSTGPSYPQHF. The DNA for the CDR3 is TGTGCCAGCAGTTACTCGACAGGGCCCTCCTACCCTCAGCATTTT.

This chain connects TRBV18 to TRBJ2-7; a possible D gene is TRBD2 (5 bases). In germline, CDR1 is KGHSH, CDR2 LQKENI. The CDR3 loop spans 15 amino acids. The germline V and J ends were trimmed by 0 bases and 0 bases, with 9 bases remaining between them. In nucleotides, the CDR3 is TGTGCCAGCTCACCACCAGGGAGCAGCTCCTACGAGCAGTACTTC. Translation gives CASSPPGSSSYEQYF.

This chain links TRBV25-1 with TRBJ2-7; D is perhaps TRBD1 (5 bases). V was shortened by 1 base and J by 5 bases, with 12 bases between the two germline ends. The CDR3 runs to 14 residues. Germline V gene lookup returns CDR1 MGHDK and CDR2 SYGVNS. This CDR3 reads CASSEFSGKNEQYF. As DNA, the CDR3 is TGTGCCAGCAGTGAATTCTCAGGGAAGAACGAGCAGTACTTC.

The chain joins TRBV12-5 to TRBJ1-4; 8 bases agree with TRBD1. The CDR3 runs 14 residues. The V gene's germline CDR1 is LGHNT and CDR2 FRNRAP. After removal of 6 bases from V and 2 bases from J, the junction contained 2 bases not matched to a gene. The CDR3 DNA reads TGTGCTAGTGGCCCAGGGGGCACTAATGAAAAACTGTTTTTT. This gives the protein CASGPGGTNEKLFF.

Remarks on this clone: Other DNA sequences within the sample encode an identical CDR3. This CDR3 is CSVQQGNQPQHF. The CDR3 DNA reads as TGCAGCGTCCAACAGGGGAATCAGCCCCAGCATTTT. The rearrangement uses TRBV29-1 and TRBJ1-5; 7 nucleotides line up with TRBD1. J lost 4 bases, V lost 6 bases, and 3 bases had no gene match. The CDR3 loop spans 12 amino acids. In germline, CDR1 is SQVTM, CDR2 ANQGSEA.

CDR3 DNA: TGTGCCAGCAGCTTAGACGGCAGCGTGAACACTGAAGCTTTCTTT. This gives the protein CASSLDGSVNTEAFF. The chain combines TRBV11-1 with TRBJ1-1; no clear D. The CDR3 is made up of 15 amino acids. Germline V gives CDR1 SGHAT, CDR2 FQDESV (reference sequence). Trimming removed 1 base from V and 0 bases from J, with 9 bases in between.

This clone was seen a single time. This sequence joins TRBV7-6 and TRBJ2-3; D might be TRBD2 (6 bases). The length of the CDR3 is 15 residues. CDR1 SGHVS and CDR2 FNYEAQ come from the germline V gene. The germline V and J ends were trimmed by 4 bases and 3 bases, with 14 bases remaining between them. The CDR3 loop is CASSWGVSGTDTQYF. The CDR3 nucleotides are TGTGCCAGCAGCTGGGGGGTCAGCGGGACAGATACGCAGTATTTT.

This clone was observed once. V is TRBV6-5 and J is TRBJ2-2; tentatively, D is TRBD2 (6 bases). CDR1 MNHEY and CDR2 SVGAGI come from the germline V gene. V lost 3 bases and J lost 2, with 13 bases in between. The CDR3 length is 16 residues. This CDR3 is CASSYSGTHNTGELFF. In DNA, the CDR3 is TGTGCCAGCAGTTATTCCGGGACTCATAACACCGGGGAGCTGTTTTTT.

This chain links TRBV27 with TRBJ2-1; no clear D gene. The germline V gene has CDR1 MNHEY and CDR2 SMNVEV (reference sequence). There are 15 residues in the CDR3. With 1 base removed from V and 7 bases from J, the gap between germline ends came to 14 bases. The CDR3 sequence is CASSLLSSVRNEQFF. DNA of the CDR3: TGTGCCAGCAGTTTATTAAGCTCGGTGAGGAATGAGCAGTTCTTC.

This sequence joins TRBV9 and TRBJ1-2; D is undetermined. CDR1 is SGDLS and CDR2 is YYNGEE in the germline V gene. V was shortened by 2 bases and J by 8 bases, with 22 bases between the two germline ends. The CDR3 is 16 residues long. The CDR3: CASSVRGAETNTGYTF. The CDR3, as DNA: TGTGCCAGCAGCGTTCGGGGTGCGGAGACCAACACCGGCTACACCTTC.

This chain joins TRBV27 and TRBJ1-5; D remains ambiguous. The CDR3 covers 12 residues. Trimming removed 3 bases from V and 9 bases from J, with 9 bases in between. Looked up from germline, CDR1 is MNHEY and CDR2 is SMNVEV (reference sequence). CDR3 loop: CASSFSGGPQHF. The CDR3 region has the DNA TGTGCCAGCAGTTTTTCGGGTGGGCCCCAGCATTTT.

This clone has a handful of counts. The V call is TRBV9, the J call TRBJ2-1, with TRBD2 as a possible D gene (6 bases). Looked up from germline, CDR1 is SGDLS and CDR2 is YYNGEE. Trimming cost V 2 bases and J 3 bases, with 12 bases left between them. The length of the CDR3 is 15 residues. This CDR3 reads CASSVEWGVYNEQFF. For the CDR3, the DNA is TGTGCCAGCAGCGTTGAATGGGGGGTCTACAATGAGCAGTTCTTC.

The chain links TRBV7-3 to TRBJ2-3, with TRBD2 matching over 11 bases. V trimming: 5 bases; J trimming: 0 bases; junction bases outside the gene matches: 7. Per the germline V gene, CDR1 is SGHTA and CDR2 is FQGTGA. This CDR3 is 17 amino acids long. For the CDR3, the DNA is TGTGCCAGCAGCCCTAGCGGGGGGCCCACTAGCACAGATACGCAGTATTTT. Its protein product is CASSPSGGPTSTDTQYF.

This clone occurred once. The chain uses TRBV18 and TRBJ2-1; D call uncertain. CDR1 and CDR2 from the germline V gene are KGHSH and LQKENI. Trimming stripped 3 bases from V and 7 bases from J, with 13 bases between. The CDR3 has 14 residues. This CDR3 is CASSPPDPGNEQFF. The CDR3 DNA sequence: TGTGCCAGCTCACCTCCCGACCCGGGTAATGAGCAGTTCTTC.

The V gene is TRBV5-1, the J gene TRBJ2-7; the D is unclear. Looked up from germline, CDR1 is SGHRS and CDR2 is YFSETQ. CDR3 size: 13 residues. The V end was cut by 2 bases, the J end by 2 bases, with 8 bases between. The CDR3 protein is CASSLHEAYEQYF. In nucleotides, the CDR3 is TGCGCCAGCAGCTTACACGAAGCCTACGAGCAGTACTTC.

The V and J genes are TRBV30 and TRBJ2-2, with 10 bases identical to TRBD2. The CDR3 is made up of 14 amino acids. Per the germline V gene, CDR1 is GTSNPN and CDR2 is SVGIG (reference sequence). V shed 0 bases, J shed 6 bases, and the junction held 1 base outside the gene matches. The CDR3 coding sequence is TGTGCCTGGAGTGTACTAGCGGGGTCCGGGGAGCTGTTTTTT. Amino acid sequence: CAWSVLAGSGELFF.

The J gene is TRBJ2-2, the V gene TRBV11-2; TRBD2 matches 7 bases. The germline V gene encodes CDR1 SGHAT and CDR2 FQNNGV. Trimming cost V 5 bases and J 6 bases; bases outside gene matches: 9. This CDR3 comprises 15 residues. This chain's CDR3 is CASSPRTSSAGELFF. For the CDR3, the DNA is TGTGCCAGCAGCCCCCGGACTAGTAGCGCCGGGGAGCTGTTTTTT.

V usage is TRBV5-6 and J usage is TRBJ1-1; 7 bases line up with TRBD1. The CDR3 sequence is 18 residues long. The junction had 16 bases not matched to a gene; V was cut back by 0 bases and J by 5 bases. The germline gives CDR1 SGHDT, CDR2 YYEEEE. The CDR3 loop is CASSLGTTGMYLGTEAFF. The CDR3 DNA sequence: TGTGCCAGCAGCTTGGGGACGACAGGGATGTACCTGGGAACTGAAGCTTTCTTT.

V usage is TRBV5-8 and J usage is TRBJ2-7, with 7 nucleotides matching TRBD1. Germline assignment: CDR1 SGHTS and CDR2 YDEGEE. This CDR3 contains 14 residues. J lost 4 bases, V lost 4 bases, and 8 bases had no gene match. The CDR3 loop is CASSRSGTAYEQYF. CDR3 sequence (DNA): TGTGCCAGCAGCCGTTCCGGGACAGCTTACGAGCAGTACTTC.

The chain joins TRBV24-1 to TRBJ2-3; D is possibly TRBD1 (5 bases). Germline V gene data show CDR1 as KGHDR and CDR2 as SFDVKD. V was clipped by 6 bases and J by 5 bases, with 11 bases between them. The CDR3 is 13 amino acids. The CDR3 loop is CATSLQARDTQYF. Written as DNA, the CDR3 is TGTGCCACCAGTCTACAGGCAAGAGATACGCAGTATTTT.